This T cell receptor beta chain is from a study of cytomegalovirus exposure and HLA in healthy donors. 60 Vbeta and 13 Jbeta primers were used in PCR. Using immunoSEQ multiplex PCR, the repertoire was profiled, and TCRdb retains in-frame clones only, with some absent. This sample carries 300,000 or so clones, roughly 86% of them seen once, and the ten largest clones take roughly 2%. The CDR3 loop spans 16 amino acids. Germline lookup yields CDR1 LNHDA and CDR2 SQIVND (reference sequence). This clone has a single count. Germline is not matched at one junction end, which may reflect a read error. This chain connects TRBV19 to TRBJ2-6; the match to TRBD2 covers 10 bases. Material: PBMCs. This TCR derives from a middle-aged woman in good health and CMV-seropositive. CDR3 DNA sequence: TGTGCCAGTAGTTCTAGCGGGGGCGCCGGGGCCAACGGCCTGACTTTC. Amino acids: CASSSSGGAGANGLTF.